These 16 T cell receptor beta chains share one sample of origin, sequenced in a study of PD-L1 blockade in urothelial cancer. Stated time point: pretreatment peripheral blood. Sequencing was performed with immunoSEQ multiplex PCR; in TCRdb, only in-frame clones are kept and a portion is missing. The sample shows roughly 77,000 clones, roughly 84% of them seen only once. The sequencing here drew on PBMCs, taken around atezolizumab (anti-PD-L1) treatment. These receptors were collected from a woman aged 65 to 85 with urothelial cancer.

CDR3 DNA: TGTGCCAGAAGGGTGACAGTGGTTCGGGAGACCCAGTACTTC. The encoded protein is CARRVTVVRETQYF. This chain uses TRBV5-3 with TRBJ2-5, with a weak D call TRBD1 (5 bases). TRBV5-3 falls under the ORF class, with uncertain function. Trimming took off 5 bases at V and 5 bases at J, with 16 bases between the two ends. CDR3 length equals 14 residues.

The V gene is TRBV7-2, the J gene TRBJ2-7, with D perhaps TRBD1 (6 bases). V was clipped by 1 base and J by 2 bases, with 9 bases between them. Per the germline V gene, CDR1 is SGHTA and CDR2 is FQGNSA. CDR3 length: 14 residues. The CDR3 is CASSLGGQTYEQYF. The CDR3 DNA sequence: TGTGCCAGCAGCTTAGGAGGACAGACCTACGAGCAGTACTTC.

The rearrangement uses TRBV10-3 and TRBJ2-2, with TRBD1 as a possible D gene (6 bases). This CDR3 spans 16 amino acids. Per germline, CDR1 ENHRY and CDR2 SYGVKD. Trimming shortened V by 10 bases and J by 0 bases, and 18 bases separated the two germline ends. This chain's CDR3 is CATTLGARPNTGELFF. The CDR3 DNA is TGTGCCACCACCTTGGGGGCACGCCCGAACACCGGGGAGCTGTTTTTT.

V usage is TRBV6-6 and J usage is TRBJ1-5; D is undetermined. The CDR3 contains 14 residues. Germline-derived CDR1 and CDR2 are MNHNY and SVGAGI (reference sequence). Trimming took off 6 bases at V and 0 bases at J, with 9 bases between the two ends. Here the CDR3 DNA reads TGTGCCAGCAGGCCCGGGTATAGCAATCAGCCCCAGCATTTT. Protein: CASRPGYSNQPQHF.

The chain is built from TRBV5-1 and TRBJ1-2, with TRBD1 as a possible D gene (6 bases). This CDR3 comprises 16 residues. The germline V gene encodes CDR1 SGHRS and CDR2 YFSETQ. The germline V and J ends were trimmed by 0 bases and 2 bases, with 14 bases remaining between them. CDR3 amino acids: CASSLGARGGNYGYTF. The CDR3, as DNA: TGCGCCAGCAGCTTGGGGGCGCGAGGGGGAAACTATGGCTACACCTTC.

This clone occurred a few times. The chain is built from TRBV28 and TRBJ2-1; tentatively, D is TRBD1 (6 bases). Germline V CDR1 and CDR2: MDHEN, SYDVKM. Trimming shortened V by 7 bases and J by 2 bases, and 15 bases separated the two germline ends. This CDR3 region has 15 residues. The CDR3 DNA is TGTGCCAGCAAAGGGGGACCGGATGCCTACAATGAGCAGTTCTTC. Its translation is CASKGGPDAYNEQFF.

DNA of the CDR3: TGCGCCAGCAGCACCTCTGGAGGTACGAACACCGGGGAGCTGTTTTTT. This encodes CASSTSGGTNTGELFF. The chain links TRBV5-1 to TRBJ2-2; D possibly corresponds to TRBD2 (5 bases). Germline V gene data show CDR1 as SGHRS and CDR2 as YFSETQ. The CDR3 runs to 16 residues. Trimming pared 4 bases from V and 0 bases from J, leaving 13 bases between.

V gene TRBV7-9 combines with J gene TRBJ2-1; 7 nucleotides match TRBD2. The germline V gene encodes CDR1 SEHNR and CDR2 FQNEAQ (reference sequence). The CDR3 spans 17 residues. Germline trimming cut 4 bases from V and 0 bases from J; bases unmatched to any gene: 9. DNA of the CDR3: TGTGCCAGCAGCTCGCCGCTCGGGGGGAGCTCCTACAATGAGCAGTTCTTC. It codes for CASSSPLGGSSYNEQFF.

This chain links TRBV20-1 with TRBJ2-7; TRBD2 matches at 8 bases. This CDR3 region has 11 residues. After removal of 5 bases from V and 7 bases from J, the junction contained 4 bases not matched to a gene. Germline loops: CDR1 DFQATT, CDR2 SNEGSKA (reference sequence). In DNA form, the CDR3 reads TGCAGTGCTCGGGGGGGACCTGAGCAGTACTTC. Protein product: CSARGGPEQYF.

The chain recombines TRBV10-2 with TRBJ2-7, with 7 bases aligning to TRBD1. CDR3 size: 12 residues. V was clipped by 6 bases and J by 3 bases; unmatched bases: 2. Germline V gene data show CDR1 as WSHSY and CDR2 as SAAADI. CDR3 nucleotides: TGCGCCAGCAGCAGGGACAGCTACGAGCAGTACTTC. Protein sequence: CASSRDSYEQYF.

V is TRBV2 and J is TRBJ1-2; D unclear. Germline CDR1 SNHLY, CDR2 FYNNEI. The CDR3 runs 11 residues. V was pared by 7 bases and J by 2 bases, with 5 bases between. In nucleotides, the CDR3 is TGTGCCAGCACCCAGAACTATGGCTACACCTTC. Amino acid sequence: CASTQNYGYTF.

J is TRBJ2-7 and V is TRBV5-1; 9 positions match TRBD1. There are 14 residues in the CDR3. Trimming at V came to 6 bases and at J to 5 bases, leaving 9 bases not matched to a gene. From germline, CDR1 is SGHRS and CDR2 YFSETQ. The CDR3 bases are TGCGCCAGCAAACGGAGACAGGGGGGCCACGAGCAGTACTTC. Its translation is CASKRRQGGHEQYF.

This chain links TRBV6-1 with TRBJ2-3; D might be TRBD2 (5 bases). This CDR3 has 13 amino acids. Trimming pared 8 bases from V and 8 bases from J, leaving 17 bases between. Germline V gene data show CDR1 as MNHNS and CDR2 as SASEGT. CDR3: CASSRGSEGTQYF. CDR3 bases: TGTGCCAGCTCCCGGGGAAGTGAGGGTACGCAGTATTTT.

This clone was observed a single time. The chain combines TRBV11-3 with TRBJ2-7; TRBD2 matches at 7 bases. J was trimmed by 6 bases and V by 0 bases; bases with no gene match: 2. This CDR3 spans 13 amino acids. Per the germline V gene, CDR1 is SGHNT and CDR2 is YENEEA. DNA of the CDR3: TGTGCCAGCAGCTTAGATGGGGAGGGCGAGCAGTACTTC. It specifies CASSLDGEGEQYF.

This chain connects TRBV4-2 to TRBJ1-4; D unclear. There are 13 residues in the CDR3. Trimming cost V 1 base and J 15 bases, with 15 bases left between them. Germline V lookup: CDR1 LGHNA, CDR2 YNFKEQ. The CDR3 region is CASSQVGPGKVFF. In DNA, the CDR3 is TGTGCCAGCAGCCAAGTCGGTCCGGGTAAGGTGTTTTTT.

V is TRBV2 and J is TRBJ2-7; 9 bases are shared with TRBD2. This CDR3 comprises 15 residues. From germline, CDR1 is SNHLY and CDR2 FYNNEI. The V segment lost 10 bases and the J segment 6 bases; nucleotides outside the gene matches: 16. CDR3 bases: TGTGCCACTTCATCGTTAGCGGGGGCTGTGGGCGAGCAGTACTTC. Its translation: CATSSLAGAVGEQYF.